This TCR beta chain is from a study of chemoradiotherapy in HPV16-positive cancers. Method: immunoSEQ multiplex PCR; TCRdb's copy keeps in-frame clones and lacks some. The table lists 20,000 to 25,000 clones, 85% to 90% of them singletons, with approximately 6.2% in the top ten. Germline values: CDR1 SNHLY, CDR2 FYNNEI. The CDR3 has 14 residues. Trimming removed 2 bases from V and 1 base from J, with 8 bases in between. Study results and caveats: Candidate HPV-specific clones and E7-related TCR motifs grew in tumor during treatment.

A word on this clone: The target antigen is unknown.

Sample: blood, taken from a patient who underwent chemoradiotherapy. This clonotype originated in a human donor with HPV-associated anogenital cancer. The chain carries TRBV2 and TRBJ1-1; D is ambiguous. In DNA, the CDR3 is TGTGCCAGCAGTGAATGGGAGGGGAACACTGAAGCTTTCTTT. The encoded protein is CASSEWEGNTEAFF.